This T cell receptor (beta chain) was recorded in a study of read filtering for tumor transcriptome and immune sequencing. The germline gives CDR1 LNHNV, CDR2 YYDKDF (reference sequence). J was trimmed by 9 bases and V by 0 bases; bases with no gene match: 13. The CDR3 consists of 17 residues. This library used around 400 ng RNA and molecular barcoded adaptors spanning alpha/delta and beta/gamma chains. TCRdb independently ran MiXCR on the reads; one entry per CDR3 protein. The table shows tens of thousands of distinct CDR3 sequences, with roughly 15% occurring only once. In its sample, this clonotype was seen many times.

This rearrangement joins TRBV15 to TRBJ2-1, with 8 bases identical to TRBD2. This clonotype originated in a donor aged 40 or older with multiple myeloma. The sample consisted of a population of CD138-negative cells sorted from bone marrow. The CDR3 DNA follows: TGTGCCACCAGCAGAGATCGGAATAGCGGGATCTTTAGTGAGCAGTTCTTC. This codes for CATSRDRNSGIFSEQFF.